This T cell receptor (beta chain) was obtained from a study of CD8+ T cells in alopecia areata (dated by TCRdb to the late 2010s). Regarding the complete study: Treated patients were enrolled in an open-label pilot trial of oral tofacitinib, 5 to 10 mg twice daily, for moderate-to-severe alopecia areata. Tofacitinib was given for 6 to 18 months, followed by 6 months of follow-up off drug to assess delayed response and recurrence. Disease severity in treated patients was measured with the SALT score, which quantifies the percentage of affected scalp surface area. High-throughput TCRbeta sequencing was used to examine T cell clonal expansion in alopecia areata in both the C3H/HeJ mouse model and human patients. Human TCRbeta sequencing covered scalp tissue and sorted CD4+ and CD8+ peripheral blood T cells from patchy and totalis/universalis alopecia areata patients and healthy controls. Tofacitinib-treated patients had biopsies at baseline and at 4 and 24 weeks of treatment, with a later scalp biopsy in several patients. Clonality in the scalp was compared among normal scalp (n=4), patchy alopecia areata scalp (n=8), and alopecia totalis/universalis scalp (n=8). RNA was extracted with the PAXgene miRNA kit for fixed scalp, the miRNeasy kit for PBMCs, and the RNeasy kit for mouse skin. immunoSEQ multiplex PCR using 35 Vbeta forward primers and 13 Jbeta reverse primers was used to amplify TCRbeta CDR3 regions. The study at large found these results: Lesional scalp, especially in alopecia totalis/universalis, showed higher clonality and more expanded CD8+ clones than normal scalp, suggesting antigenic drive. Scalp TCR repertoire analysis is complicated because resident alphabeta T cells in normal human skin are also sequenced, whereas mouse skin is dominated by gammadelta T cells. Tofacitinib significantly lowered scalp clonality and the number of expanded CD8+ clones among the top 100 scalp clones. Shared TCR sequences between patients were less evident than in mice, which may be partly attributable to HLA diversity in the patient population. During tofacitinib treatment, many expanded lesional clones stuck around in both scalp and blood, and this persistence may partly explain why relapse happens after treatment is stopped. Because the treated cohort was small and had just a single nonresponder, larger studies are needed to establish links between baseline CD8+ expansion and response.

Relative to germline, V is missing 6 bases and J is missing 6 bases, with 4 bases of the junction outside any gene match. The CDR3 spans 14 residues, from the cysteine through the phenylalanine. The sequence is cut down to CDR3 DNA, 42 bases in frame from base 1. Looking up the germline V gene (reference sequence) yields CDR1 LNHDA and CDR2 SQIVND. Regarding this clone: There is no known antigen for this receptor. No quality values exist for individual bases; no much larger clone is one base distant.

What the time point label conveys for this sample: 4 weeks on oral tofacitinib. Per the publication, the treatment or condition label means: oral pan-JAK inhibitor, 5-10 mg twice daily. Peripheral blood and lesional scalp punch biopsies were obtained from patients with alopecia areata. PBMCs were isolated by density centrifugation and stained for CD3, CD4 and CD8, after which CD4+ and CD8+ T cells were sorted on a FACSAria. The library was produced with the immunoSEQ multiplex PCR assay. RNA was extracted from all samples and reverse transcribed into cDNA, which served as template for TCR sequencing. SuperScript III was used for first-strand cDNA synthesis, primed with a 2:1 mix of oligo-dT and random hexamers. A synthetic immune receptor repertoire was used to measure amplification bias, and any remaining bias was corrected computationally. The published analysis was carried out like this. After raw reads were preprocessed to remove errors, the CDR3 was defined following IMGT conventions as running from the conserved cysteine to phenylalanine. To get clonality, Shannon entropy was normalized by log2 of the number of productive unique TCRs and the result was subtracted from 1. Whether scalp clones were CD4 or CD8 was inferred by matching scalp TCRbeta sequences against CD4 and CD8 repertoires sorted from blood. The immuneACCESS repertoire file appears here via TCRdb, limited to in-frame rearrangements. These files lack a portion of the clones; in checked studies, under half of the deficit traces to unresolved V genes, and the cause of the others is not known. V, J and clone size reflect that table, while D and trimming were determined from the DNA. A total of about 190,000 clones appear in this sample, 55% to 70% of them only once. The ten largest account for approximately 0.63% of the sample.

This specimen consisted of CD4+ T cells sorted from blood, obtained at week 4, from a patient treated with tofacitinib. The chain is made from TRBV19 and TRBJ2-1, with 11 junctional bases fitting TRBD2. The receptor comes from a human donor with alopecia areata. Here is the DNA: TGTGCCAGTAGACTAGCGGGAGCAGGCAATGAGCAGTTCTTC. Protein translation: CASRLAGAGNEQFF.